The 5 T cell receptor beta chains reported below all come from one sample, sequenced in a study of blood T cells in healthy people across ages. The use of a sample-barcoded 5' primer and a J-beta primer mix characterized a second PCR of roughly 6 to 11 cycles. One entry per CDR3 protein, called by TCRdb with MiXCR from the 5' RACE reads. The repertoire includes about 780,000 distinct CDR3 sequences, about 46% of them detected once, and roughly 20% sits in the top ten. Sample: blood. The receptors shown here come from a man older than 75 in good health.

This clonotype was seen at least ten times. This sequence joins TRBV20-1 and TRBJ2-3, with 10 bases fitting TRBD2. In germline, CDR1 is DFQATT, CDR2 SNEGSKA (reference sequence). Unmatched junction bases numbered 10, after V lost 2 bases and J lost 5 bases. CDR3 size: 16 residues. The DNA for the CDR3 is TGCAGTGCTAGATCCCCGGGACTAGCGCTTCAAGATACGCAGTATTTT. Its translation is CSARSPGLALQDTQYF.

The V gene is TRBV2, the J gene TRBJ2-7; the D call may be TRBD1 or TRBD2 (5 bases each). CDR1 SNHLY and CDR2 FYNNEI come from the germline V gene. The CDR3 covers 14 residues. The V and J ends lost 10 bases and 3 bases respectively, with 19 bases between them. This CDR3 is CATQKGTSGYEQYF. CDR3 sequence (DNA): TGTGCCACCCAAAAGGGGACGTCAGGCTACGAGCAGTACTTC.

This clonotype appeared many times. CDR3 in DNA: TGTGCCAGCAGCTTAGGAGGATCCCCCTACGAGCAGTACTTC. Protein product: CASSLGGSPYEQYF. The chain couples TRBV7-2 to TRBJ2-7; D remains unclear. The V gene lost 1 base and the J gene lost 2 bases, with 9 bases spanning the gap. Germline V gives CDR1 SGHTA, CDR2 FQGNSA. The CDR3 spans 14 residues.

CDR3 coding DNA: TGCAGTGCTAGGGTAATACAGGGGGCTAATTCACCCCTCCACTTT. Amino acids: CSARVIQGANSPLHF. The chain links TRBV20-1 to TRBJ1-6, with 9 bases lining up with TRBD1. V was clipped by 3 bases and J by 6 bases; unmatched bases: 6. Germline V CDR1 and CDR2: DFQATT, SNEGSKA (reference sequence). CDR3 length equals 15 residues.

The chain uses TRBV5-5 and TRBJ2-7; a weak D match, TRBD1 (5 bases). V lost 4 bases and J 2 bases, leaving 13 bases between the germline ends. The germline gives CDR1 SGHKS, CDR2 YYEKEE (reference sequence). The CDR3 is made up of 14 amino acids. The CDR3, as DNA: TGTGCCAGCAGCCCCGGACATCCCCCCTACGAGCAGTACTTC. It specifies CASSPGHPPYEQYF.